This is a list of T cell receptor beta chains from one sample in a study of cytomegalovirus exposure and HLA in healthy donors. Sequenced by immunoSEQ multiplex PCR; TCRdb stores in-frame clones only, minus some. This sample has about 140,000 clones, with around 80% found just once. The source material was PBMCs. The receptors derive from a woman in her 50s in good health and CMV-seropositive. Each CDR3 is given with its conserved first and last residue. Fields, in order: D gene, J gene, V gene, clone size, CDR3 DNA, CDR3 protein. D genes are given only for firm matches. The size field is filled for only some rows; it gives once, few, many or a size class.

D: -; J: TRBJ2-3; V: TRBV9; size: -; DNA: TGTGCCAGCAGCGTAGATCCCGGTACCACAGATACGCAGTATTTT; CDR3: CASSVDPGTTDTQYF
D: -; J: TRBJ1-4; V: TRBV18; size: -; DNA: TGTGCCAGCTCACCCCCGACGGGGGTAAATGAAAAACTGTTTTTT; CDR3: CASSPPTGVNEKLFF
D: TRBD1; J: TRBJ1-5; V: TRBV2; size: -; DNA: TGTGCCAGCACGGGATCCGGACAGGGGTCTATAGGGCAGCCCCAGCATTTT; CDR3: CASTGSGQGSIGQPQHF
D: -; J: TRBJ2-7; V: TRBV6-4; size: -; DNA: TGTGCCAGCGGGCGGCGGACAGCATGGACCTACGAGCAGTACTTC; CDR3: CASGRRTAWTYEQYF
D: TRBD1; J: TRBJ1-2; V: TRBV23-1; size: -; DNA: TGCGCCAGCAGTCTAGAGATCAGGGGGTCTGGCTACACCTTC; CDR3: CASSLEIRGSGYTF
D: -; J: TRBJ2-2; V: TRBV6-1; size: -; DNA: TGTGCCAGCAAACGGGTCTTCGGGGAGCTGTTTTTT; CDR3: CASKRVFGELFF
D: -; J: TRBJ2-1; V: TRBV5-1; size: -; DNA: TGCGCCAGCAGCTACAATCCCTACAATGAGCAGTTCTTC; CDR3: CASSYNPYNEQFF
D: TRBD2; J: TRBJ2-2; V: TRBV7-2; size: few; DNA: TGTGCCAGCACCCCCCCCACGGGACTAGCAACCGGGGAGCTGTTTTTT; CDR3: CASTPPTGLATGELFF
D: -; J: TRBJ1-2; V: TRBV15; size: -; DNA: TGTGCCACCAGCAGAGTTAACAGGAACTATGGCTACACCTTC; CDR3: CATSRVNRNYGYTF
D: TRBD1; J: TRBJ1-2; V: TRBV5-5; size: few; DNA: TGTGCCAGCAGCCCGACAGGGTCCCTGATGTCAGGCTACACCTTC; CDR3: CASSPTGSLMSGYTF
D: -; J: TRBJ1-1; V: TRBV4-2; size: -; DNA: TGTGCCAGCAGCCAACGCTTAACAGTAAACACTGAAGCTTTCTTT; CDR3: CASSQRLTVNTEAFF
D: -; J: TRBJ2-7; V: TRBV4-1; size: -; DNA: TGCGCCAGCAGCCAAGTGAGCGGCGAGCAGTACTTC; CDR3: CASSQVSGEQYF
D: -; J: TRBJ1-4; V: TRBV4-3; size: once; DNA: TGCGCCAGCAGCCAAGATCAAGTGGGGCTCGAAAAACTGTTTTTT; CDR3: CASSQDQVGLEKLFF
D: -; J: TRBJ2-2; V: TRBV4-3; size: -; DNA: TGCGCCAGCAGCCAAAACGGACAGAACACCGGGGAGCTGTTTTTT; CDR3: CASSQNGQNTGELFF
D: -; J: TRBJ2-1; V: TRBV4-1; size: -; DNA: TGCGCCAGCAGCCAGGGCTGGGGGCAGGGGACGAATGAGCAGTTCTTC; CDR3: CASSQGWGQGTNEQFF
D: TRBD2; J: TRBJ2-7; V: TRBV18; size: -; DNA: TGTGCCAGCTCACCAGTCCGGGGGGACCTCTACGAGCAGTACTTC; CDR3: CASSPVRGDLYEQYF
D: -; J: TRBJ1-6; V: TRBV4-1; size: -; DNA: TGCGCCAGCAGCCAGCGGGGGGAAAAGGGTCGGGATTCACCCCTCCACTTT; CDR3: CASSQRGEKGRDSPLHF
D: -; J: TRBJ1-2; V: TRBV2; size: -; DNA: TGTGCCAGCAGTGAAGTTCGGGGCAGGGCGGGGGACGGCTACACCTTC; CDR3: CASSEVRGRAGDGYTF
D: TRBD2; J: TRBJ2-3; V: TRBV9; size: -; DNA: TGTGCCAGCAGCGTAGGTGGTAACGGGGGGGTCGGCACAGATACGCAGTATTTT; CDR3: CASSVGGNGGVGTDTQYF
D: -; J: TRBJ1-6; V: TRBV9; size: -; DNA: TGTGCCAGCAGCGCCGGGTCCTCATACGCCTATAATTCACCCCTCCACTTT; CDR3: CASSAGSSYAYNSPLHF
D: TRBD1; J: TRBJ1-1; V: TRBV6-5; size: many; DNA: TGTGCCAGCAGACGACAGGGAGAGACTGAAGCTTTCTTT; CDR3: CASRRQGETEAFF
D: TRBD1; J: TRBJ2-7; V: TRBV6-5; size: once; DNA: TGTGCCAGCATTAGCCGGGACAGGGGATACGAGCAGTACTTC; CDR3: CASISRDRGYEQYF
D: TRBD1; J: TRBJ1-1; V: TRBV7-9; size: -; DNA: TGTGCCAGCAGCCCCCGACAGGGGAGGGTAATGAACACTGAAGCTTTCTTT; CDR3: CASSPRQGRVMNTEAFF
D: -; J: TRBJ1-5; V: TRBV11-2; size: -; DNA: TGTGCCAGCAGCTTAGATACCCGCCGGGGTCAGCCCCAGCATTTT; CDR3: CASSLDTRRGQPQHF
D: -; J: TRBJ2-3; V: TRBV9; size: -; DNA: TGTGCCAGCAGCGTATCAGAAGATCTCACAGATACGCAGTATTTT; CDR3: CASSVSEDLTDTQYF